This T cell receptor (beta chain) was documented in a study of PD-1 blockade in classical Hodgkin lymphoma. Background on the study: Once every 2 weeks, patients received intravenous nivolumab at 3 mg/kg. The study, taken as a whole, reports: Only CD4+ TCR diversity, not CD8+, had risen significantly by C4D1. Individuals who commenced nivolumab within less than 1 year of ASCT were excluded. At baseline, newly diagnosed patients reportedly showed less TCR diversity than healthy donors.

Time point noted: cycle 4 day 1 (C4D1), after five to seven weeks of nivolumab. Each patient's relapse followed autologous stem cell transplantation, and brentuximab vedotin exposure varied. The authors purified CD4+ T cells from thawed PBMCs by magnetic negative selection. CDR1 is SGHVS, CDR2 FQNEAQ, per germline. CDR3 size: 15 residues. The V end was cut by 0 bases, the J end by 0 bases, with 6 bases between. Sequencing was performed with immunoSEQ multiplex PCR; in TCRdb, only in-frame clones are kept and a portion is missing. The sample lists around 18,000 clones; about three quarters were seen once. As to this clone: The antigen is not known.

The sequencing used CD4+ T cells from blood, collected before the fourth cycle of nivolumab. This TCR was recovered from a human donor with classical Hodgkin lymphoma. The chain uses TRBV7-8 and TRBJ2-1; D is unresolved. The CDR3 protein is CASSLAASSYNEQFF. The DNA of the CDR3 is TGTGCCAGCAGCTTAGCGGCTAGCTCCTACAATGAGCAGTTCTTC.